Shown below are 29 T cell receptor beta chains from a single sample sequenced in a study of breast tumors, draining lymph nodes, adjacent tissues. Axillary draining lymph nodes of breast cancer patients supplied the node samples. TCRdb re-called the multiplex PCR reads with MiXCR, one entry per CDR3 protein. The profile covers approximately 100,000 distinct CDR3 sequences, with 30% appearing a single time and 5.5% to 7% taken by the ten largest. The material sequenced was axillary lymph node tissue. The source is a female donor with breast cancer. Some clones in this sample may be carry-over from other donors' samples.

This clonotype was counted at least ten times. The gene calls are TRBV11-2 and TRBJ2-5; tentatively, D is TRBD2 (6 bases). CDR3 length: 16 amino acids. Per the germline V gene, CDR1 is SGHAT and CDR2 is FQNNGV. The V end lost 0 bases, the J end lost 5 bases, and 16 bases lay between the germline ends. The CDR3 here is CASSLEVGGGEETQYF. The CDR3 DNA sequence: TGTGCCAGCAGCTTAGAAGTGGGGGGAGGAGAGGAGACCCAGTACTTC.

This clonotype was recorded only once. This chain links TRBV20-1 with TRBJ2-1; 11 bases agree with TRBD2. The CDR3 consists of 15 residues. CDR1 and CDR2 (germline): DFQATT, SNEGSKA (reference sequence). V shed 1 base, J shed 2 bases, and the junction held 1 base outside the gene matches. The CDR3 sequence: CSARGLAGTYNEQFF. In nucleotides, the CDR3 is TGCAGTGCTAGAGGACTAGCGGGAACCTACAATGAGCAGTTCTTC.

The chain has TRBV5-4 and TRBJ2-1; 7 bases are a match to TRBD2. V dropped 2 bases and J dropped 2; count of bases not matched to a gene: 4. Germline assignment: CDR1 SGHNT and CDR2 YYREEE (reference sequence). The CDR3 runs to 15 residues. The CDR3 DNA is TGTGCCAGCAGCTTAAGCGGGGCCGCCTACAATGAGCAGTTCTTC. It specifies CASSLSGAAYNEQFF.

J is TRBJ2-7 and V is TRBV6-2 or TRBV6-3; 7 bases align to TRBD2. This CDR3 has 15 amino acids. Germline V gene data show CDR1 as MNHEY and CDR2 as SVGEGT. The trim removed 2 bases at V and 2 bases at J, leaving 6 bases unmatched. The CDR3, as DNA: TGTGCCAGCAGTTACGAGGGAGGGCCGACCTACGAGCAGTACTTC. Its protein is CASSYEGGPTYEQYF.

This clonotype occurred many times. A much larger clone sits a single nucleotide away, making a read error possible. The chain uses TRBV5-1 and TRBJ2-7; 7 nucleotides line up with TRBD2. The ends lost 4 bases at V and 6 bases at J; junction bases unmatched: 13. Germline V gene lookup returns CDR1 SGHRS and CDR2 YFSETQ. CDR3 size: 15 residues. The CDR3 DNA reads TGCGCCAGCAGCCCCCTCGGGGAGGGAAGCGGCGAGCAGTACTTC. Protein product: CASSPLGEGSGEQYF.

This clonotype was seen a few times. J is TRBJ1-1 and V is TRBV5-1; D gene uncertain. V was trimmed by 5 bases and J by 1 base, leaving 3 bases between them. Germline V CDR1 and CDR2: SGHRS, YFSETQ. This CDR3 comprises 11 residues. CDR3 coding DNA: TGCGCCAGCAGGGAGAACACTGAAGCTTTCTTT. As protein: CASRENTEAFF.

This clonotype was counted many times. The V gene is TRBV7-6, the J gene TRBJ2-3, with D unresolved. CDR3 length: 13 residues. Trimming left V 6 bases short and J 4 bases short, with 11 bases between. Germline values: CDR1 SGHVS, CDR2 FNYEAQ. The CDR3 protein is CASSLRAADTQYF. CDR3 sequence (DNA): TGTGCCAGCAGTTTAAGGGCGGCAGATACGCAGTATTTT.

The chain carries TRBV25-1 and TRBJ1-5; TRBD1 might be the D (5 bases). V lost 3 bases and J lost 11, with 20 bases in between. From germline, CDR1 is MGHDK and CDR2 SYGVNS. This CDR3 comprises 15 residues. CDR3 sequence: CASSDLRDLQETQHF. The CDR3 bases are TGTGCCAGCAGTGATCTGCGGGACCTCCAAGAGACCCAGCATTTT. Full variable domain (outside the CDR3, taken from reference TRBV25-1 and TRBJ1-5): EADIYQTPRYLVIGTGKKITLECSQTMGHDKMYWYQQDPGMELHLIHYSYGVNSTEKGDLSSESTVSRIRTEHFPLTLESARPSHTSQYLCASSDLRDLQETQHFGDGTRLSIL.

This clonotype was observed at least ten times. V and J are TRBV3-1 and TRBJ1-5; 7 nucleotides match TRBD1. Germline values: CDR1 LGHDT, CDR2 YNNKEL (reference sequence). The V gene end was trimmed by 6 bases and the J gene end by 7 bases; junction bases not matched to a gene: 6. This CDR3 spans 13 amino acids. CDR3 sequence: CASSRTGRQPQHF. For the CDR3, the DNA is TGTGCCAGCAGTCGGACAGGACGGCAGCCCCAGCATTTT.

This clonotype was observed at least ten times. V usage is TRBV4-3 and J usage is TRBJ2-1; TRBD2 agrees at 9 bases. This CDR3 comprises 16 residues. Germline V gene data show CDR1 as LGHNA and CDR2 as YSLEER. Losses at the gene ends were 0 bases for V and 7 bases for J; bases not matched to a gene: 7. CDR3 region: CASSQDGRGGQNEQFF. For the CDR3, the DNA is TGCGCCAGCAGCCAAGATGGGCGGGGGGGCCAGAATGAGCAGTTCTTC.

This clonotype was found many times. CDR3 nucleotides: TGTGCCACCAGCAGAGCCGGGACAGGATTAGAAAAACTGTTTTTT. This codes for CATSRAGTGLEKLFF. The J gene is TRBJ1-4, the V gene TRBV15, with 8 bases aligning to TRBD1. CDR1 and CDR2 from the germline V gene are LNHNV and YYDKDF (reference sequence). V lost 1 base and J lost 8; bases outside the gene matches: 6. The CDR3 totals 15 residues.

CDR3 sequence: CASSLTSGSTSGANVLTF. The CDR3, as DNA: TGTGCCAGCAGCTTGACTAGCGGGAGCACCTCTGGGGCCAACGTCCTGACTTTC. The J gene is TRBJ2-6, the V gene TRBV7-2; 12 bases are a match to TRBD2. Germline CDR1 SGHTA, CDR2 FQGNSA. Trimming took 3 bases from V and 0 from J; bases not matched to a gene: 3. This CDR3 spans 18 amino acids.

The V and J genes are TRBV11-2 and TRBJ1-1, with TRBD1 matching 8 bases. The CDR3 loop spans 13 amino acids. The J segment lost 4 bases and the V segment lost 5 bases, leaving 3 bases of the junction unmatched. Germline loops: CDR1 SGHAT, CDR2 FQNNGV. CDR3 amino acids: CASSPDRGTEAFF. In DNA form, the CDR3 reads TGTGCCAGCAGCCCCGACAGGGGCACTGAAGCTTTCTTT.

The genes are TRBV25-1 and TRBJ2-5; TRBD2 is a possible D gene (5 bases). Trimming removed 2 bases from V and 4 bases from J, with 11 bases in between. Germline V gene sequence: CDR1 MGHDK, CDR2 SYGVNS. The CDR3 runs to 14 residues. The CDR3 here is CASSELASSETQYF. DNA of the CDR3: TGTGCCAGCAGTGAACTGGCTAGCTCAGAGACCCAGTACTTC.

There are many counts of this clonotype. The J gene is TRBJ2-1, the V gene TRBV28, with D perhaps TRBD2 (5 bases). The ends were cut back, 5 bases at V and 4 bases at J, with 12 bases in the middle. Germline V gene data show CDR1 as MDHEN and CDR2 as SYDVKM. CDR3 length: 14 amino acids. CDR3 protein: CASSPPSGYNEQFF. CDR3 coding DNA: TGTGCCAGCAGTCCCCCCAGCGGTTACAATGAGCAGTTCTTC.

For this clonotype: The junction departs from germline at one end; a sequencing error may be responsible. The chain carries TRBV7-9 and TRBJ2-7; no clear D gene. The CDR3 has 15 amino acids. CDR1 is SEHNR, CDR2 FQNEAQ, per germline (reference sequence). The CDR3: CASSLGAFSSCEQHF. In nucleotides, the CDR3 is TGTGCCAGCAGCTTAGGTGCCTTTAGCTCCTGCGAGCAGCACTTC.

Many counts were recorded for this clonotype. The genes are TRBV5-1 and TRBJ2-5; TRBD2 aligns across 7 bases. CDR1 is SGHRS, CDR2 YFSETQ, per germline. This CDR3 contains 12 residues. Germline trimming cut 4 bases from V and 4 bases from J; bases unmatched to any gene: 1. CDR3 protein: CASSGGGETQYF. The CDR3 DNA is TGCGCCAGCAGCGGGGGGGGAGAGACCCAGTACTTC.

The sample holds many counts of this clonotype. The chain has TRBV5-6 and TRBJ1-2, with 9 positions matching TRBD1. The V segment lost 5 bases and the J segment 8 bases; nucleotides outside the gene matches: 7. Germline lookup yields CDR1 SGHDT and CDR2 YYEEEE. CDR3 length: 13 amino acids. The CDR3 region is CASRPQGAGGYTF. The DNA for the CDR3 is TGTGCCAGCAGACCACAGGGGGCAGGAGGCTACACCTTC.

Ten or more counts support this clonotype. This chain connects TRBV6-1 to TRBJ2-2; D is possibly TRBD2 (6 bases). V lost 1 base and J lost 6, with 15 bases in between. Germline CDR1 MNHNS, CDR2 SASEGT. The CDR3 covers 16 residues. This CDR3 is CASSEVGRWGAGELFF. The CDR3, as DNA: TGTGCCAGCAGTGAAGTGGGACGGTGGGGGGCCGGGGAGCTGTTTTTT.

This chain connects TRBV2 to TRBJ2-2; D is perhaps TRBD1 (6 bases). The CDR3 spans 15 residues. Between the trimmed V and J ends, which lost 4 bases and 8 bases, there was a span of 17 bases. Germline V gene sequence: CDR1 SNHLY, CDR2 FYNNEI. This chain's CDR3 is CASSGIHPGTGELFF. For the CDR3, the DNA is TGTGCCAGCAGTGGTATCCACCCTGGGACAGGGGAGCTGTTTTTT.

The chain employs TRBV7-2 and TRBJ1-2; D is ambiguous. Trimming stripped 11 bases from V and 4 bases from J, with 14 bases between. Germline V lookup: CDR1 SGHTA, CDR2 FQGNSA. This CDR3 is built from 12 residues. CDR3 region: CASRGPFYGYTF. The CDR3 nucleotides are TGTGCCTCACGTGGGCCCTTCTATGGCTACACCTTC.

The chain links TRBV10-2 to TRBJ1-6, with 10 bases identical to TRBD1. The CDR3 has 13 residues. V shed 9 bases and J 14 bases; nucleotides not matched to a gene: 10. Germline V gene sequence: CDR1 WSHSY, CDR2 SAAADI. The CDR3 coding sequence is TGCGCCAGTCTCCCGGGACAGGGGTTTGCCCTCCACTTT. This translates into CASLPGQGFALHF.

This chain connects TRBV5-4 to TRBJ1-1, with 8 bases aligning to TRBD1. Looked up from germline, CDR1 is SGHNT and CDR2 is YYREEE (reference sequence). The CDR3 extends over 15 amino acids. V trimming: 3 bases; J trimming: 4 bases; junction bases outside the gene matches: 8. The CDR3 DNA reads as TGTGCCAGCAGCTCTAAGGGAACAGGGGGCACTGAAGCTTTCTTT. Protein product: CASSSKGTGGTEAFF.

This clonotype was recorded many times. The rearrangement links TRBV28 to TRBJ1-3, with no clear D. There are 14 residues in the CDR3. V lost 2 bases, J lost 1 base, and 6 bases lay in between. Germline V gene lookup returns CDR1 MDHEN and CDR2 SYDVKM. The CDR3 reads CASSLRPSGNTIYF. DNA for the CDR3: TGTGCCAGCAGTTTAAGACCATCTGGAAACACCATATATTTT.

This clonotype was recorded many times. This chain joins TRBV27 and TRBJ2-7, with D perhaps matching TRBD2 (6 bases). The CDR3 is 15 residues long. Trimming cost V 3 bases and J 3 bases, with 15 bases left between them. Per the germline V gene, CDR1 is MNHEY and CDR2 is SMNVEV (reference sequence). CDR3 sequence reads: CASSFSLSGVYEQYF. CDR3 coding DNA: TGTGCCAGCAGTTTTTCCCTCTCGGGAGTCTACGAGCAGTACTTC.

This clonotype was observed at least ten times. The chain carries TRBV7-8 and TRBJ1-6, with D perhaps TRBD1 (5 bases). The CDR3 is 15 amino acids. From germline, CDR1 is SGHVS and CDR2 FQNEAQ. V dropped 1 base and J dropped 6 bases, with 10 bases sitting between them. The CDR3 region has the DNA TGTGCCAGCAGCTTAGGGGACGGTTCTAATTCACCCCTCCACTTT. Translation gives CASSLGDGSNSPLHF.

This chain connects TRBV2 to TRBJ1-4; unclear D gene. The end of the DNA aligns better with TRBJ2-2, so the J call may be wrong. The CDR3 spans 9 residues. Germline lookup yields CDR1 SNHLY and CDR2 FYNNEI. CDR3 residues: CASTGELFF. In DNA form, the CDR3 reads TGTGCCAGCACCGGGGAGCTGTTTTTT.

Many counts were recorded for this clonotype. The V call is TRBV27, the J call TRBJ2-1, with TRBD2 matching 11 bases. This CDR3 comprises 16 residues. The J segment lost 4 bases and the V segment lost 8 bases, leaving 10 bases of the junction unmatched. CDR1 MNHEY and CDR2 SMNVEV come from the germline V gene (reference sequence). The CDR3 region has the DNA TGTGCCAGCCAGGGGAAAATAGCGGGAGGGTACAATGAGCAGTTCTTC. Residues: CASQGKIAGGYNEQFF.

The table lists this clonotype with many counts. This chain uses TRBV11-2 with TRBJ2-2; D may be TRBD1 or TRBD2 (5 bases each). Germline CDR1 reads SGHAT; CDR2 reads FQNNGV. The CDR3 extends over 14 amino acids. Trimming took 4 bases from V and 3 from J, leaving 9 bases between them. CDR3 nucleotides: TGTGCCAGCAGCTCAATGGGGGACACCGGGGAGCTGTTTTTT. It is translated as CASSSMGDTGELFF.